Below are 18 T cell receptor beta chains sequenced from a single sample in a study of radiotherapy plus CTLA-4 blockade in lung cancer. Data came from immunoSEQ multiplex PCR; TCRdb stores just in-frame clones and leaves some out. The repertoire holds about 87,000 clones, with around nine tenths as singletons. Sequenced here: peripheral blood, sampled from a patient treated with radiotherapy plus ipilimumab. The receptors come from a human donor with non-small cell lung cancer that progressed on radiotherapy plus ipilimumab.

The CDR3 coding sequence is TGTGCCAGCAGTTTAGGGACAGGATACACTGAAGCTTTCTTT. Encoded protein: CASSLGTGYTEAFF. This chain links TRBV27 with TRBJ1-1; 8 nucleotides match TRBD1. Looked up from germline, CDR1 is MNHEY and CDR2 is SMNVEV (reference sequence). This CDR3 is built from 14 residues. V was clipped by 2 bases and J by 3 bases; unmatched bases: 2.

This chain joins TRBV29-1 and TRBJ2-1; 10 positions agree with TRBD2. J gave up 10 bases and V 7 bases, and 7 bases lay outside the gene matches. CDR1 and CDR2 (germline): SQVTM, ANQGSEA. The CDR3 runs to 12 residues. This CDR3 reads CSGSSGSLEQFF. CDR3 DNA: TGCAGCGGATCTAGCGGGAGCTTGGAGCAGTTCTTC.

V is TRBV7-2 and J is TRBJ2-3; D ambiguous. The V and J ends lost 5 bases and 4 bases respectively, with 7 bases between them. CDR3 length: 12 amino acids. Looked up from germline, CDR1 is SGHTA and CDR2 is FQGNSA. CDR3 loop: CASSLIADTQYF. Here the CDR3 DNA reads TGTGCCAGCAGCCTAATAGCAGATACGCAGTATTTT.

The chain links TRBV7-2 to TRBJ1-1; D might be TRBD1 (6 bases). Trimming took 1 base from V and 5 from J, leaving 14 bases between them. This CDR3 comprises 15 residues. Germline-derived CDR1 and CDR2 are SGHTA and FQGNSA. The CDR3 reads CASSLGLLGGTEAFF. The DNA of the CDR3 is TGTGCCAGCAGCTTAGGCCTTTTAGGGGGGACTGAAGCTTTCTTT.

This chain joins TRBV30 and TRBJ1-1; D is ambiguous. This CDR3 has 18 residues. Germline V gene lookup returns CDR1 GTSNPN and CDR2 SVGIG (reference sequence). The V gene lost 0 bases and the J gene lost 3 bases, with 23 bases spanning the gap. CDR3 DNA sequence: TGTGCCTGGAGTGTTCCTAGGAGCCGGAGAGGGAGTGACACTGAAGCTTTCTTT. Its protein is CAWSVPRSRRGSDTEAFF.

This sequence joins TRBV4-2 and TRBJ1-2, with 7 bases lining up with TRBD1. Germline CDR1 LGHNA, CDR2 YNFKEQ. V was clipped by 3 bases and J by 4 bases; unmatched bases: 8. This CDR3 region has 15 residues. The CDR3 reads CASSQETGLGYGYTF. The CDR3 coding sequence is TGTGCCAGCAGCCAGGAGACAGGGTTAGGCTATGGCTACACCTTC.

This clone was observed a handful of times. The chain combines TRBV6-5 with TRBJ2-2, with TRBD1 as a possible D gene (6 bases). Germline loops: CDR1 MNHEY, CDR2 SVGAGI. The CDR3 runs 15 residues. With 4 bases removed from V and 4 bases from J, the gap between germline ends came to 13 bases. CDR3 bases: TGTGCCAGCAGTTTCGACAGGCGACTCACCGGGGAGCTGTTTTTT. Translated, it gives CASSFDRRLTGELFF.

This chain joins TRBV4-2 and TRBJ1-6, with D possibly matching TRBD1 (6 bases). The germline V gene encodes CDR1 LGHNA and CDR2 YNFKEQ. The V end lost 1 base, the J end lost 7 bases, and 11 bases lay between the germline ends. CDR3 length equals 15 residues. The CDR3 nucleotides are TGTGCCAGCAGCCAAGTTTCCAGGGGAAATTCACCCCTCCACTTT. Encoded protein: CASSQVSRGNSPLHF.

This clone appeared once. This sequence joins TRBV6-4 and TRBJ1-1; 8 bases line up with TRBD1. The CDR3 length is 15 residues. The trim removed 2 bases at V and 4 bases at J, leaving 6 bases unmatched. Germline assignment: CDR1 MRHNA and CDR2 SNTAGT. The CDR3 DNA follows: TGTGCCAGCAGTGACCCCGACAGGGGTATCACTGAAGCTTTCTTT. It encodes CASSDPDRGITEAFF.

This sequence joins TRBV6-6 and TRBJ1-2; D not certain. Germline V lookup: CDR1 MNHNY, CDR2 SVGAGI (reference sequence). CDR3 length equals 10 residues. Trimming took 6 bases from V and 13 from J, leaving 12 bases between them. The CDR3 is CASRQSTITF. The CDR3 DNA sequence: TGTGCCAGCAGACAGTCCACTATCACCTTC.

CDR3 residues: CASSPTRDAYEQYF. The CDR3 DNA follows: TGTGCCAGCAGCCCCACGAGGGATGCCTACGAGCAGTACTTC. This chain joins TRBV7-2 and TRBJ2-7, with a weak D call TRBD2 (5 bases). The V gene's germline CDR1 is SGHTA and CDR2 FQGNSA. V was cut by 5 bases and J by 2 bases, with 13 bases left in between. The CDR3 spans 14 residues.

This chain joins TRBV30 and TRBJ2-1; 12 nucleotides line up with TRBD1. From germline, CDR1 is GTSNPN and CDR2 SVGIG (reference sequence). V lost 5 bases, J lost 8 bases, and 7 bases stayed unmatched. This CDR3 has 14 amino acids. In nucleotides, the CDR3 is TGTGCCTGGTGGGGGGACAGGGGGCTCGATGAGCAGTTCTTC. Its protein is CAWWGDRGLDEQFF.

The chain joins TRBV29-1 to TRBJ2-1; 7 bases line up with TRBD2. Germline-derived CDR1 and CDR2 are SQVTM and ANQGSEA. The V and J ends lost 0 bases and 7 bases, in that order; junction bases with no gene match: 3. The CDR3 is 13 residues long. This chain's CDR3 is CSVEDLGGNEQFF. CDR3 sequence (DNA): TGCAGCGTTGAAGATTTGGGGGGGAATGAGCAGTTCTTC.

The chain combines TRBV11-3 with TRBJ1-1, with D unresolved. This CDR3 is built from 13 residues. In germline, CDR1 is SGHNT, CDR2 YENEEA. Trimming stripped 1 base from V and 1 base from J, with 4 bases between. The CDR3 DNA reads as TGTGCCAGCAGCTTAGTAGGGAACACTGAAGCTTTCTTT. Its translation is CASSLVGNTEAFF.

V gene TRBV5-1 combines with J gene TRBJ2-3; the D gene is possibly TRBD2 (5 bases). Germline assignment: CDR1 SGHRS and CDR2 YFSETQ. V dropped 4 bases and J dropped 4 bases, with 13 bases sitting between them. The CDR3 length is 14 residues. DNA of the CDR3: TGCGCCAGCAGCCCCGGGGAGTACGCAGATACGCAGTATTTT. It yields the protein CASSPGEYADTQYF.

J is TRBJ1-2 and V is TRBV4-1; possibly TRBD1 for D (5 bases). V was cut by 2 bases and J by 4 bases, with 11 bases left in between. This CDR3 spans 14 amino acids. Looked up from germline, CDR1 is MGHRA and CDR2 is YSYEKL. The CDR3 protein is CASSQYAGTYGYTF. CDR3 in DNA: TGCGCCAGCAGCCAATATGCGGGGACCTATGGCTACACCTTC.

This rearrangement joins TRBV7-6 to TRBJ2-1, with D hard to call. The CDR3 extends over 14 amino acids. Trimming took 5 bases from V and 6 from J, leaving 14 bases between them. CDR1 is SGHVS, CDR2 FNYEAQ, per germline. The CDR3 nucleotides are TGTGCCAGCAGCCTACAGCTACTGGGCAATGAGCAGTTCTTC. Protein: CASSLQLLGNEQFF.

The chain joins TRBV7-9 to TRBJ1-1; D call uncertain. Trimming took 2 bases from V and 7 from J, leaving 8 bases between them. The CDR3 spans 12 residues. CDR1 SEHNR and CDR2 FQNEAQ come from the germline V gene (reference sequence). The CDR3 loop is CASSLSLSEAFF. In DNA form, the CDR3 reads TGTGCCAGCAGCTTATCTCTCAGTGAAGCTTTCTTT.